These T cell receptor beta chains were read from a single sample in a study of low-dose radiotherapy and immunotherapy resistance in tumors. In TCRdb, the reads were re-called with MiXCR into one record per CDR3 protein. The top ten hold about 4% of the sample, which has 100,000 or so distinct CDR3 sequences, less than 25% seen once. The sequences come from PBMCs, collected after low-dose radiotherapy plus immunotherapy. These receptors were obtained from a male donor with prostate cancer. CDR3s include the opening cysteine and the closing phenylalanine or tryptophan. Each record gives: clone size, J gene, V gene, D gene, CDR3 protein, CDR3 DNA. A D gene is named only where the DNA matches it firmly. Clone sizes are given selectively: once, few, many, or a class where the clone is expanded.

many,TRBJ2-1,TRBV12-3/TRBV12-4,.,CASSLWGDDEQFF,TGTGCCAGCTCCCTGTGGGGGGACGACGAGCAGTTCTTC
.,TRBJ1-6,TRBV6-2/TRBV6-3,.,CASSHRDFGRSPLHF,TGTGCCAGCAGCCACCGGGACTTCGGCCGTTCACCCCTCCACTTT
many,TRBJ1-2,TRBV23-1,.,CASSQSARNYGYTF,TGCGCCAGCAGTCAATCGGCCAGAAACTATGGCTACACCTTC
many,TRBJ2-5,TRBV20-1,TRBD2,CSAFDGLAGDQETQYF,TGCAGTGCTTTCGATGGGCTAGCGGGGGACCAAGAGACCCAGTACTTC
.,TRBJ2-1,TRBV6-1,TRBD2,CASSEAVGAGAVNEQFF,TGTGCCAGCAGTGAAGCGGTTGGAGCGGGGGCGGTCAATGAGCAGTTCTTC
many,TRBJ2-7,TRBV10-2,TRBD2,CASSNGLAGPSSYEQYF,TGCGCCAGCAGTAATGGACTAGCGGGGCCCAGCTCCTACGAGCAGTACTTC
many,TRBJ1-2,TRBV7-8,TRBD1,CASSGEGAYGYTF,TGTGCCAGCAGCGGGGAGGGGGCCTATGGCTACACCTTC
many,TRBJ2-3,TRBV11-2,.,CASSGERTGRAADTQYF,TGTGCCAGCAGCGGTGAGAGGACGGGAAGGGCTGCAGATACGCAGTATTTT
.,TRBJ2-1,TRBV14,.,CASSQDQAGYNEQFF,TGTGCCAGCAGCCAAGATCAGGCAGGGTACAATGAGCAGTTCTTC
.,TRBJ2-2,TRBV5-1,.,CASSPGLGANTGELFFFFFF,.
many,TRBJ2-2,TRBV3-1,.,CASSRLGTGELFF,TGTGCCAGCAGCCGACTAGGGACCGGGGAGCTGTTTTTT
many,TRBJ2-3,TRBV12-3/TRBV12-4,.,CASSFEAGTDTQYF,TGTGCCAGCAGTTTTGAAGCGGGCACAGATACGCAGTATTTT
many,TRBJ1-4,TRBV3-1,TRBD1,CASSQVGQATNEKLFF,TGTGCCAGCAGCCAAGTGGGACAGGCAACTAATGAAAAACTGTTTTTT
many,TRBJ2-7,TRBV7-9,.,CASSQGAGGPSYEQYF,TGTGCCAGCAGCCAAGGGGCCGGAGGGCCCTCCTACGAGCAGTACTTC
once,TRBJ2-1,TRBV2,TRBD1,CASAMGQGGYNEQFF,TGTGCCAGCGCTATGGGACAGGGGGGATACAATGAGCAGTTCTTC
many,TRBJ2-1,TRBV13,TRBD2,CASSPRVAGGRGEQFF,TGTGCCAGCAGCCCCCGGGTAGCGGGGGGGCGGGGAGAGCAGTTCTTC
many,TRBJ2-1,TRBV20-1,.,CSARVSRQNNEQFF,TGCAGTGCTAGAGTCAGTCGGCAAAACAATGAGCAGTTCTTC
many,TRBJ2-3,TRBV3-1,.,CASSPSRGAPQYF,TGTGCCAGCAGCCCTTCCCGCGGGGCCCCGCAGTATTTT
many,TRBJ1-1,TRBV3-1,.,CASSQEYGRVGTEAFF,TGTGCCAGCAGCCAAGAGTACGGGAGAGTGGGGACTGAAGCTTTCTTT
.,TRBJ2-3,TRBV4-1,.,CASSQGSGTYTQYF,TGCGCCAGCAGCCAAGGGTCGGGGACCTATACGCAGTATTTT
few,TRBJ2-3,TRBV29-1,.,CSVEDPLGGGAQGTQYF,TGCAGCGTTGAAGATCCCCTAGGGGGGGGGGCACAGGGTACGCAGTATTTT
many,TRBJ2-7,TRBV7-2,.,CASSLVGSRAESYEQYF,TGTGCCAGCAGCTTAGTCGGTTCCAGGGCGGAATCCTACGAGCAGTACTTC
.,TRBJ2-7,TRBV19,.,CASRTSWGSGLYEQYF,TGTGCCAGTAGAACCTCTTGGGGGAGTGGTTTATACGAGCAGTACTTC
many,TRBJ2-5,TRBV5-1,.,CASSPGTPFQETQYF,TGCGCCAGCAGCCCCGGGACACCGTTCCAAGAGACCCAGTACTTC
many,TRBJ2-7,TRBV20-1,.,CSARKTGILSYEQYF,TGCAGTGCTAGGAAGACAGGAATACTCTCCTACGAGCAGTACTTC
.,TRBJ1-6,TRBV6-6,TRBD1,CASTTGAYNSPLHF,TGTGCCAGCACTACAGGGGCATATAATTCACCCCTCCACTTT
many,TRBJ2-7,TRBV3-1,.,CASSSRRVQYF,TGTGCCAGCAGCTCACGGAGGGTGCAGTACTTC
many,TRBJ2-1,TRBV10-3,TRBD1,CAIRTTGAHNGQFF,TGTGCCATCAGAACGACAGGGGCCCATAATGGGCAGTTCTTC
.,TRBJ2-3,TRBV10-3,.,CASMKGSSETQNF,TGTGCCAGCATGAAGGGGAGTTCAGAGACGCAGAATTTT
many,TRBJ2-7,TRBV11-2,.,CASSLDSGRNGIPYEQYF,TGTGCCAGCAGCTTAGATTCAGGACGGAACGGGATTCCCTACGAGCAGTACTTC
many,TRBJ1-2,TRBV20-1,.,CSASETAANYGYTF,TGCAGTGCTAGTGAAACTGCAGCTAACTATGGCTACACCTTC
.,TRBJ2-3,TRBV20-1,.,CSARDFSASTDTQYF,TGCAGTGCTAGAGACTTTTCCGCTAGCACAGATACGCAGTATTTT
many,TRBJ2-7,TRBV9,.,CASSVVADSYEQYF,TGTGCCAGCAGCGTAGTAGCGGACTCCTACGAGCAGTACTTC
many,TRBJ2-7,TRBV19,TRBD2,CASSVLAGDAYEQYF,TGTGCCAGTAGTGTGCTAGCGGGGGATGCCTACGAGCAGTACTTC
many,TRBJ2-6,TRBV14,.,CASSVWGSGANVLTF,TGTGCCAGCAGTGTTTGGGGATCTGGGGCCAACGTCCTGACTTTC
many,TRBJ2-5,TRBV7-3,TRBD1,CASSLGGQGNQETQYF,TGTGCCAGCAGCTTAGGGGGACAGGGCAACCAAGAGACCCAGTACTTC
many,TRBJ2-4,TRBV5-4,TRBD1,CASSDRGLAKNIQYF,TGTGCCAGCAGCGACAGGGGACTAGCCAAAAACATTCAGTACTTC
.,TRBJ1-1,TRBV5-6,.,CASSFAQDLVAFF,TGTGCCAGCAGCTTTGCACAGGATTTGGTCGCTTTCTTT
many,TRBJ2-3,TRBV13,TRBD2,CASSQEAGGFTDTQYF,TGTGCCAGCAGTCAAGAAGCGGGGGGCTTCACAGATACGCAGTATTTT
many,TRBJ2-2,TRBV24-1,.,CATSDSGGNIDYAGELFF,TGTGCCACCAGTGATTCAGGCGGAAACATCGATTATGCCGGGGAGCTGTTTTTT
many,TRBJ2-1,TRBV20-1,TRBD2,CSALEGRLAGREQFF,TGCAGTGCCCTCGAGGGGCGACTAGCGGGGCGTGAGCAGTTCTTC
many,TRBJ2-5,TRBV3-1,.,CASSQETQYF,TGTGCCAGCAGCCAAGAGACCCAGTACTTC
.,TRBJ2-6,TRBV27,.,CASSLWYGRRSGANVLTF,TGTGCCAGCAGTTTATGGTACGGGAGAAGATCTGGGGCCAACGTCCTGACTTTC
medium-sized,TRBJ1-1,TRBV3-1,.,CASREQGTAFF,TGTGCCAGCAGGGAACAGGGCACGGCTTTCTTT
many,TRBJ1-2,TRBV12-3/TRBV12-4,.,CASSFLGANYGYTF,TGTGCCAGCAGTTTCCTTGGGGCTAACTATGGCTACACCTTC
.,TRBJ2-1,TRBV7-9,TRBD2,CASRISESGRSEQFF,TGTGCCAGCAGAATATCGGAAAGCGGGAGGTCTGAGCAGTTCTTC
many,TRBJ2-5,TRBV3-1,.,CASSHILSGQETQYF,TGTGCCAGCAGCCATATTCTCTCAGGCCAAGAGACCCAGTACTTC
many,TRBJ1-1,TRBV7-2,.,CASSSMTVNTEAFF,TGTGCCAGCAGCTCTATGACAGTGAACACTGAAGCTTTCTTT
once,TRBJ2-1,TRBV28,.,CASSLAGVSSYNEEFF,TGTGCCAGCAGTTTAGCTGGGGTCAGCTCCTACAATGAGGAGTTCTTC
.,TRBJ2-1,TRBV12-3/TRBV12-4,TRBD2,CASNLGLAGDNEQFF,TGTGCCAGCAACCTGGGACTAGCGGGGGACAATGAGCAGTTCTTC
many,TRBJ2-5,TRBV3-1,.,CASSQQELPNQETQYF,TGTGCCAGCAGCCAACAAGAGTTGCCTAACCAAGAGACCCAGTACTTC
.,TRBJ2-1,TRBV6-2/TRBV6-3,.,CASSYGSGPYNEQFF,TGTGCCAGCAGTTACGGGTCCGGACCCTACAATGAGCAGTTCTTC
.,TRBJ1-1,TRBV6-1,.,CASSYSEGGAEAFF,TGTGCCAGCAGTTACTCGGAGGGAGGCGCTGAAGCTTTCTTT
many,TRBJ2-1,TRBV30,.,CTLKKPGVNEQFF,TGTACCCTAAAGAAACCAGGGGTCAATGAGCAGTTCTTC
many,TRBJ1-2,TRBV6-2/TRBV6-3,.,CASRQGNVGTPGYTF,TGTGCCAGCAGACAAGGAAACGTGGGCACGCCGGGCTACACCTTC
many,TRBJ1-5,TRBV27,.,CASSQGSSNQPQHF,TGTGCCAGCAGTCAGGGGTCGAGCAATCAGCCCCAGCATTTT
many,TRBJ1-3,TRBV6-6,.,CASSRADSGNTIYF,TGTGCCAGCAGTCGAGCAGACTCTGGAAACACCATATATTTT
many,TRBJ1-6,TRBV6-6,.,CASSYGDSPLHF,TGTGCCAGCAGTTACGGAGATTCACCCCTCCACTTT
.,TRBJ2-7,TRBV5-1,TRBD1,CASSGTGGFHEQYF,TGCGCCAGCAGCGGGACAGGAGGCTTCCACGAGCAGTACTTC